One and the same sample provided the 18 T cell receptor beta chains below, sequenced in a study of T cells in tumors after PD-1 blockade. Libraries were prepared by immunoSEQ multiplex PCR; TCRdb keeps only in-frame clonotypes and omits some of them. The sample records thousands of clones, about 60% being singletons. This material consisted of tumor tissue, taken after anti-PD-1 treatment. These receptors were obtained from a human donor with cutaneous squamous cell carcinoma.

In its sample, this clone is large. This chain links TRBV6-5 with TRBJ1-6, with D possibly being TRBD1 (5 bases). V lost 6 bases to trimming and J lost 6 bases, with 12 bases between them. This CDR3 contains 14 residues. CDR1 and CDR2 from the germline V gene are MNHEY and SVGAGI. CDR3 loop: CASRDGTVNSPLHF. Written as DNA, the CDR3 is TGTGCCAGCAGAGACGGGACCGTTAATTCACCCCTCCACTTT.

V gene TRBV29-1 combines with J gene TRBJ2-4; D remains ambiguous. Looked up from germline, CDR1 is SQVTM and CDR2 is ANQGSEA. The V and J ends lost 2 bases and 0 bases respectively, with 5 bases between them. CDR3 length: 13 amino acids. The CDR3 DNA sequence: TGCAGCGTTGAACCGTTAGCCAAAAACATTCAGTACTTC. Its translation: CSVEPLAKNIQYF.

The rearrangement joins TRBV5-1 to TRBJ1-6; 7 bases match TRBD1. Germline CDR1 is SGHRS and CDR2 is YFSETQ. The CDR3 loop spans 17 amino acids. The trim removed 4 bases at V and 8 bases at J, leaving 15 bases unmatched. For the CDR3, the DNA is TGCGCCAGCAGCCTCGGGACAGCCGCTTTGACCTATTCACCCCTCCACTTT. Protein sequence: CASSLGTAALTYSPLHF.

The J gene is TRBJ2-7, the V gene TRBV10-3; either TRBD1 or TRBD2 may supply D (5 bases each). Trimming shortened V by 2 bases and J by 4 bases, and 18 bases separated the two germline ends. CDR1 is ENHRY, CDR2 SYGVKD, per germline. CDR3 length: 16 residues. DNA of the CDR3: TGTGCCATCAGTGAGCCTATTAGGGGACCCGCTTACGAGCAGTACTTC. Protein product: CAISEPIRGPAYEQYF.

This chain links TRBV12-3 or TRBV12-4 with TRBJ2-7; TRBD1 might be the D (6 bases). This CDR3 comprises 13 residues. With 2 bases removed from V and 5 bases from J, the gap between germline ends came to 10 bases. For the CDR3, the DNA is TGTGCCAGCAGTTTATCAGGGGTGGACGAGCAGTACTTC. It encodes CASSLSGVDEQYF.

The chain links TRBV19 to TRBJ1-5; no reliable D call. There are 13 residues in the CDR3. Germline V lookup: CDR1 LNHDA, CDR2 SQIVND (reference sequence). Trimming cost V 3 bases and J 4 bases, with 7 bases left between them. The CDR3 nucleotides are TGTGCCAGTAGTATCTCAGAAAATCAGCCCCAGCATTTT. The encoded protein is CASSISENQPQHF.

The rearrangement links TRBV3-1 (or the pseudogene TRBV3-2) to TRBJ1-1, with TRBD1 identical over 7 bases. The CDR3 runs 16 residues. In germline, CDR1 is LGHDT, CDR2 YNNKEL (reference sequence). The ends lost 0 bases at V and 7 bases at J; junction bases unmatched: 11. Here the CDR3 DNA reads TGTGCCAGCAGCCAAGATCGAAACAGGGGAGGGAATGAAGCTTTCTTT. Protein sequence: CASSQDRNRGGNEAFF.

This clone has only a few counts. This chain links TRBV5-1 with TRBJ2-2, with unresolved D. Trimming removed 2 bases at V and 0 bases at J, with 8 bases between. Germline V CDR1 and CDR2: SGHRS, YFSETQ. The CDR3 contains 15 residues. The CDR3 bases are TGCGCCAGCAGCTTAAGGTTACCGAACACCGGGGAGCTGTTTTTT. As protein: CASSLRLPNTGELFF.

The chain carries TRBV27 and TRBJ2-7; perhaps TRBD1 as D (6 bases). Germline CDR1 is MNHEY and CDR2 is SMNVEV (reference sequence). The CDR3 consists of 14 residues. V shed 5 bases and J shed 0 bases, with 11 bases lying between them. This CDR3 is CASSPMTGSYEQYF. CDR3 nucleotides: TGTGCCAGCAGTCCAATGACAGGCTCCTACGAGCAGTACTTC.

By its share, this clone is medium-sized. The chain combines TRBV7-9 with TRBJ1-6, with D unclear. CDR1 is SEHNR, CDR2 FQNEAQ, per germline (reference sequence). The CDR3 length is 13 residues. Trimming took 3 bases from V and 9 from J, leaving 9 bases between them. CDR3 bases: TGTGCCAGCAGCTTTTCACAGACTTCACCCCTCCACTTT. Residues: CASSFSQTSPLHF.

CDR3 loop: CAWIRNYGYTF. CDR3 nucleotides: TGTGCCTGGATTCGGAATTATGGCTACACCTTC. The V gene is TRBV30, the J gene TRBJ1-2; D gene ambiguous. V lost 4 bases, J lost 5 bases, and 8 bases lay in between. CDR1 is GTSNPN and CDR2 is SVGIG in the germline V gene (reference sequence). This CDR3 has 11 amino acids.

The V and J genes are TRBV6-5 and TRBJ2-3, with TRBD2 as a possible D gene (6 bases). The CDR3 covers 13 residues. Germline-derived CDR1 and CDR2 are MNHEY and SVGAGI. V lost 6 bases and J lost 0, with 7 bases in between. DNA for the CDR3: TGTGCCAGCAGGGGGACTAGCACAGATACGCAGTATTTT. Protein sequence: CASRGTSTDTQYF.

The chain uses TRBV5-4 and TRBJ2-1; TRBD1 or TRBD2 may be the D gene (5 bases each). CDR3 length equals 14 residues. Germline loops: CDR1 SGHNT, CDR2 YYREEE (reference sequence). V was shortened by 4 bases and J by 5 bases, with 13 bases between the two germline ends. CDR3 DNA sequence: TGTGCCAGCAGCGGTTCCGGGACCGACAATGAGCAGTTCTTC. This codes for CASSGSGTDNEQFF.

The genes are TRBV9 and TRBJ2-3, with no clear D. Trimming shortened V by 0 bases and J by 6 bases, and 2 bases separated the two germline ends. The V gene's germline CDR1 is SGDLS and CDR2 YYNGEE. The CDR3 runs 11 residues. The CDR3 sequence is CASSVGDTQYF. In DNA form, the CDR3 reads TGTGCCAGCAGCGTAGGGGATACGCAGTATTTT.

The V gene is TRBV5-1, the J gene TRBJ2-1; D remains unclear. There are 14 residues in the CDR3. CDR1 SGHRS and CDR2 YFSETQ come from the germline V gene. Trimming left V 4 bases short and J 12 bases short, with 20 bases between. DNA for the CDR3: TGCGCCAGCAGCGTCTACGAAACCACTCAAGGGCAGTTCTTC. This encodes CASSVYETTQGQFF.

V usage is TRBV18 and J usage is TRBJ2-7; D is uncertain. The CDR3 is 15 residues long. CDR1 and CDR2 from the germline V gene are KGHSH and LQKENI. The V end was cut by 4 bases, the J end by 6 bases, with 19 bases between. CDR3 in DNA: TGTGCCAGCTCACAGATTCCTATGCCGATAGGCGAGCAGTACTTC. It codes for CASSQIPMPIGEQYF.

The V call is TRBV24-1, the J call TRBJ2-3; TRBD2 aligns across 12 bases. J gave up 2 bases and V 3 bases, and 5 bases lay outside the gene matches. CDR1 is KGHDR, CDR2 SFDVKD, per germline. This CDR3 has 17 residues. The CDR3 coding sequence is TGTGCCACCAGTGATCGACGGACTAGCGGGGTCACAGATACGCAGTATTTT. Translating gives CATSDRRTSGVTDTQYF.

By sample fraction, this clone is large. V is TRBV29-1 and J is TRBJ1-2; D is undetermined. In germline, CDR1 is SQVTM, CDR2 ANQGSEA. There are 14 residues in the CDR3. V lost 2 bases, J lost 7 bases, and 17 bases lay in between. This CDR3 reads CSVERESTAGGYTF. The CDR3, as DNA: TGCAGCGTTGAAAGAGAGAGCACTGCCGGTGGCTACACCTTC.